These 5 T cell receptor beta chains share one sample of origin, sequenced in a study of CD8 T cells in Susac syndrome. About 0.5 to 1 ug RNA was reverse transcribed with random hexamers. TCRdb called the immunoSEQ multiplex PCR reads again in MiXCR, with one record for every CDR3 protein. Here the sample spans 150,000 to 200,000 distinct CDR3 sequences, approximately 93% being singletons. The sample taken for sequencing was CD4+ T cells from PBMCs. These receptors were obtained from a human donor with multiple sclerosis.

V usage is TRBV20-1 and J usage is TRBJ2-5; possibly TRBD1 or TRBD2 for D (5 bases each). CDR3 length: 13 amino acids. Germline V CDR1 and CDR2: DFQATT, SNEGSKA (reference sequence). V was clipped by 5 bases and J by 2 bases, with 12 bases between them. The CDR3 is CSAGPGRQETQYF. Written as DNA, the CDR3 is TGCAGTGCTGGACCGGGACGGCAAGAGACCCAGTACTTC.

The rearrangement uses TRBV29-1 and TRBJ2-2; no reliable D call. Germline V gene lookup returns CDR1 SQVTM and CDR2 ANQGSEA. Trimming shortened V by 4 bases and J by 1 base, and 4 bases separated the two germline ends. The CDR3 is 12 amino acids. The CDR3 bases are TGCAGCGTTGCTGTGAACACCGGGGAGCTGTTTTTT. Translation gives CSVAVNTGELFF.

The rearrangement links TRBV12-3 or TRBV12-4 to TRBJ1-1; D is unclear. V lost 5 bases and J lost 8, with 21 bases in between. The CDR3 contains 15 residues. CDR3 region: CASSPSISGVTEAFF. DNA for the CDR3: TGTGCCAGCAGTCCTTCTATATCGGGAGTTACAGAAGCTTTCTTT.

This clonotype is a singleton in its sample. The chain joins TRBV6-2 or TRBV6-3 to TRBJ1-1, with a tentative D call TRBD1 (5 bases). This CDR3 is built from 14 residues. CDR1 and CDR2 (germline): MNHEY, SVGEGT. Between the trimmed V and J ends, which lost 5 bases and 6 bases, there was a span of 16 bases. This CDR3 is CASSVQGGIAEAFF. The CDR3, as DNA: TGTGCCAGCAGTGTCCAGGGAGGGATCGCTGAAGCTTTCTTT.

In DNA, the CDR3 is TGTGCCAGCAGATATCCCGGGACAGGAGCCTGGGAGCAGTACTTC. Translating it yields CASRYPGTGAWEQYF. The genes are TRBV28 and TRBJ2-7; the match to TRBD1 covers 8 bases. The ends lost 6 bases at V and 7 bases at J; junction bases unmatched: 14. CDR3 length: 15 amino acids. Germline assignment: CDR1 MDHEN and CDR2 SYDVKM.